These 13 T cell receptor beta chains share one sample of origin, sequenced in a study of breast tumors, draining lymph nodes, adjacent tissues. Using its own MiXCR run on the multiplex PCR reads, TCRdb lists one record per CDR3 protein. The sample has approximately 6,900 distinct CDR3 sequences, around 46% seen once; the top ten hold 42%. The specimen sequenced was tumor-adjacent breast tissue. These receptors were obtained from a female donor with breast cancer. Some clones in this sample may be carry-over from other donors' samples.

The CDR3 nucleotides read TGTGCCAGCCGCGAGGGGCTAGCGGGAAACACAGATACGCAGTATTTT. Protein product: CASREGLAGNTDTQYF. This chain uses TRBV5-6 with TRBJ2-3; 9 bases line up with TRBD2. The CDR3 is 16 residues long. J gave up 2 bases and V 7 bases, and 11 bases lay outside the gene matches. Germline loops: CDR1 SGHDT, CDR2 YYEEEE. Together with reference TRBV5-6 and TRBJ2-3, the CDR3 gives the full variable domain: DAGVTQSPTHLIKTRGQQVTLRCSPKSGHDTVSWYQQALGQGPQFIFQYYEEEERQRGNFPDRFSGHQFPNYSSELNVNALLLGDSALYLCASREGLAGNTDTQYFGPGTRLTVL.

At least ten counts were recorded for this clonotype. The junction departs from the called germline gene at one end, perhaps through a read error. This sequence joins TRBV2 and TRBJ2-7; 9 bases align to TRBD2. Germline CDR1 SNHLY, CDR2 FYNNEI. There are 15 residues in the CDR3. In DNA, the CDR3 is TGTGCCAGCAGCGAAGGGGCGGGAGGGCTTGACGAGCAGTACTTC. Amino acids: CASSEGAGGLDEQYF.

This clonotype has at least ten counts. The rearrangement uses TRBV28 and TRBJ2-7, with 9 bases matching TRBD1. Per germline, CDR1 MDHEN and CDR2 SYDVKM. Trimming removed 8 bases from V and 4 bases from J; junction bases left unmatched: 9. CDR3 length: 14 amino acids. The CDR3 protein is CASRLQGARYEQYF. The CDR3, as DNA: TGTGCCAGCCGACTACAGGGGGCGCGGTACGAGCAGTACTTC.

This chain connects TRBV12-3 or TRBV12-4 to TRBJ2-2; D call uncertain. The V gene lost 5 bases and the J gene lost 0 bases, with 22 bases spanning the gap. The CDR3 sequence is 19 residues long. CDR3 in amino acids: CASSHTPDRTIANTGELFF. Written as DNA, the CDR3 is TGTGCCAGCAGTCATACTCCGGACCGGACCATCGCGAACACCGGGGAGCTGTTTTTT.

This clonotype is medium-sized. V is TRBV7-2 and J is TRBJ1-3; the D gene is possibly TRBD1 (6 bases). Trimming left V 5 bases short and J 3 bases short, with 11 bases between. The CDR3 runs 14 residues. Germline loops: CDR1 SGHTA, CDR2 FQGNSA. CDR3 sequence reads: CASSVQGGGNTIYF. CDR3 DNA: TGTGCCAGCAGCGTACAGGGCGGTGGAAACACCATATATTTT.

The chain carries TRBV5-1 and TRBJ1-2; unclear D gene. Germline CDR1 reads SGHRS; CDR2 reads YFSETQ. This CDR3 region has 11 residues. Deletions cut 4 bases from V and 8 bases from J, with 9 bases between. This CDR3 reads CASSQEGGYTF. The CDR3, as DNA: TGCGCCAGCAGCCAAGAGGGCGGCTACACCTTC.

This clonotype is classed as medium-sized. CDR3 residues: CSASRVENRGASHGYTF. The CDR3 coding sequence is TGCAGTGCTAGCCGGGTAGAAAACAGGGGGGCCTCCCATGGCTACACCTTC. The gene calls are TRBV20-1 and TRBJ1-2; 8 bases map to TRBD1. Looked up from germline, CDR1 is DFQATT and CDR2 is SNEGSKA (reference sequence). CDR3 length: 17 amino acids. The ends lost 3 bases at V and 6 bases at J; junction bases unmatched: 18.

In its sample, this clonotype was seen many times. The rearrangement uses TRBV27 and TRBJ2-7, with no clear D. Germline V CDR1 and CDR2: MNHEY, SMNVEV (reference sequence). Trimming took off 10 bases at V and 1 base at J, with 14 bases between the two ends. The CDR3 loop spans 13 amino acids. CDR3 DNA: TGTGCCACCAGACTGCACCCTTCCTACGAGCAGTACTTC. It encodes CATRLHPSYEQYF.

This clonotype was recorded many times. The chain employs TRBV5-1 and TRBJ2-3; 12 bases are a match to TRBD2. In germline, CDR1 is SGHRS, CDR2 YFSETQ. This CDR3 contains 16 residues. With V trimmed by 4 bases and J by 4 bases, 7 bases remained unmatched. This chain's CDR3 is CASSATSGRGSDTQYF. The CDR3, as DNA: TGCGCCAGCAGCGCGACTAGCGGGAGAGGATCAGATACGCAGTATTTT.

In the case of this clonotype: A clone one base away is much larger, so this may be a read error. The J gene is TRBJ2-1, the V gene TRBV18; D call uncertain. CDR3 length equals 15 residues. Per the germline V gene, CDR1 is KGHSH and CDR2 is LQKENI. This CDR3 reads CASSLRAESHNEQSF. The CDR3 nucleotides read TGTGCCAGCTCACTCCGGGCAGAATCTCACAATGAGCAGTCCTTC.

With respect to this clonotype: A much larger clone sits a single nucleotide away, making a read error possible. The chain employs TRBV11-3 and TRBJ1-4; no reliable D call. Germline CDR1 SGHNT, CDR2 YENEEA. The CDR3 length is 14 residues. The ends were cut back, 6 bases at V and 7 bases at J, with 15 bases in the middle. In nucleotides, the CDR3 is TGTGCCAGCAGTTCATTGGGAAACGGTGAAAAACTGTTTTTT. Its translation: CASSSLGNGEKLFF.

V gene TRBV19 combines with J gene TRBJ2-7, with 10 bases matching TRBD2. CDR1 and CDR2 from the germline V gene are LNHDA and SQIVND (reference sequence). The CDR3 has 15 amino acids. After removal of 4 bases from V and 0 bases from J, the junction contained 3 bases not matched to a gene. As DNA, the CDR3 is TGTGCCAGTAGTAAGGGGACTAGCGACTCCTACGAGCAGTACTTC. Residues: CASSKGTSDSYEQYF.

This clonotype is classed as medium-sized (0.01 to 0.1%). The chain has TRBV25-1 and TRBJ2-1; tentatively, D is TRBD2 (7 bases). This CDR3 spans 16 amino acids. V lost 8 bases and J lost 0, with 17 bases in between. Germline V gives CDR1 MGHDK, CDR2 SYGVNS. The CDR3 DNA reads TGTGCCAGCGGAGGGGGGGCGGTAAGCTCCTACAATGAGCAGTTCTTC. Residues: CASGGGAVSSYNEQFF.